The T cell receptor beta chain under discussion was sequenced for a study of T cells in Graves' hyperthyroidism and ophthalmopathy. The CDR3 covers 13 residues. V was trimmed by 6 bases and J by 5 bases, leaving 13 bases between them. Authors of the study amplified TCR beta CDR3 regions from RNA transcripts. Initially, a first-round RT-PCR of the TCR CDR3 employed the HTBI primer set. Each CDR3 protein gets one entry after TCRdb re-called the multiplex PCR reads with MiXCR. In the table there are around 690,000 distinct CDR3 sequences, less than 25% of which are singletons. Study findings and constraints: Expanded thyroid clonotypes (above 0.001) were mostly also found in blood.

This clonotype was recorded at least ten times. Antigen specificity is unknown. Sequencing was performed on blood. The chain is built from TRBV12-3 or TRBV12-4 and TRBJ2-5; D unclear. The clonotype was recovered from a man younger than 40 with Graves' ophthalmopathy. The CDR3 DNA is TGTGCCAGCAGGCACCATAATGGGGAGACCCAGTACTTC. It translates to CASRHHNGETQYF.